This entry lists 17 T cell receptor beta chains sequenced from one sample in a study of T cell changes during pregnancy in multiple sclerosis. Using immunoSEQ multiplex PCR, the repertoire was profiled, and TCRdb retains in-frame clones only, with some absent. The sample yields 45,000 to 55,000 clones, roughly 88% seen once. The material was CD4+ T cells from peripheral blood mononuclear cells, obtained in the second trimester of pregnancy. The receptor set was obtained from a female donor with multiple sclerosis, enrolled in a pregnancy study.

This clone was recorded a few times. The rearrangement joins TRBV28 to TRBJ1-3; D is unresolved. The CDR3 is 13 amino acids. Trimming stripped 7 bases from V and 2 bases from J, with 9 bases between. Germline CDR1 MDHEN, CDR2 SYDVKM. CDR3 in amino acids: CASISETGNTIYF. DNA of the CDR3: TGTGCCAGCATATCGGAGACTGGAAACACCATATATTTT.

The V and J genes are TRBV7-8 and TRBJ2-1; 11 bases agree with TRBD2. The CDR3 covers 17 residues. V lost 6 bases to trimming and J lost 5 bases; unmatched junction nucleotides: 12. Germline V lookup: CDR1 SGHVS, CDR2 FQNEAQ. DNA of the CDR3: TGTGCCAGCAGACGTCGGTTAGCGGGAGGGCCTAACAATGAGCAGTTCTTC. It codes for CASRRRLAGGPNNEQFF.

V gene TRBV6-5 combines with J gene TRBJ2-1; 7 positions match TRBD2. This CDR3 is built from 14 residues. V was clipped by 4 bases and J by 2 bases; unmatched bases: 2. Germline CDR1 reads MNHEY; CDR2 reads SVGAGI. Written as DNA, the CDR3 is TGTGCCAGCAGTTGGCGGGAGACCTACAATGAGCAGTTCTTC. Amino acids: CASSWRETYNEQFF.

The V gene is TRBV29-1, the J gene TRBJ2-7, with 7 nucleotides matching TRBD1. The CDR3 totals 13 residues. With 6 bases clipped from V and 3 bases from J, the junction kept 8 bases outside the gene matches. CDR1 and CDR2 from the germline V gene are SQVTM and ANQGSEA. The CDR3, as DNA: TGCAGCGTAACCCGACAGGGATTCTACGAGCAGTACTTC. This encodes CSVTRQGFYEQYF.

This rearrangement joins TRBV29-1 to TRBJ2-1, with 7 bases lining up with TRBD2. With V trimmed by 3 bases and J by 9 bases, 11 bases remained unmatched. CDR1 is SQVTM and CDR2 is ANQGSEA in the germline V gene. The CDR3 loop spans 14 amino acids. The CDR3 nucleotides read TGCAGCGTTGATGGCGGGAGAGGATCGGGTGAGCAGTTCTTC. It yields the protein CSVDGGRGSGEQFF.

In DNA form, the CDR3 reads TGTGCCAGCAGGACGGAGCATCAGCCCCAGCATTTT. Its translation is CASRTEHQPQHF. The chain uses TRBV2 and TRBJ1-5, with D uncertain. This CDR3 is built from 12 residues. Germline loops: CDR1 SNHLY, CDR2 FYNNEI. Trimming pared 6 bases from V and 5 bases from J, leaving 8 bases between.

The CDR3 DNA reads as TGTGCCAGCAGCGTAAATTACAGGGGCACTGAAGCTTTCTTT. Translating it yields CASSVNYRGTEAFF. V usage is TRBV9 and J usage is TRBJ1-1; 7 bases map to TRBD1. The CDR3 is made up of 14 amino acids. Germline V gene sequence: CDR1 SGDLS, CDR2 YYNGEE. With 1 base clipped from V and 4 bases from J, the junction kept 4 bases outside the gene matches.

This clone was seen a single time. The chain links TRBV7-9 to TRBJ2-3; the match to TRBD2 covers 9 bases. The CDR3 consists of 18 residues. The J segment lost 4 bases and the V segment lost 0 bases, leaving 11 bases of the junction unmatched. CDR1 and CDR2 from the germline V gene are SEHNR and FQNEAQ (reference sequence). CDR3 sequence reads: CASSLARVSGRLADTQYF. The CDR3 DNA reads as TGTGCCAGCAGCTTAGCGAGGGTGAGCGGGAGGCTGGCAGATACGCAGTATTTT.

A few counts support this clone. This sequence joins TRBV5-5 and TRBJ1-1; TRBD1 matches 8 bases. Germline values: CDR1 SGHKS, CDR2 YYEKEE (reference sequence). Trimming took 2 bases from V and 4 from J; bases not matched to a gene: 10. The CDR3 has 16 amino acids. The CDR3: CASSFLSTGGGTEAFF. CDR3 DNA: TGTGCCAGCAGCTTTCTCTCTACAGGGGGGGGCACTGAAGCTTTCTTT.

This chain connects TRBV4-2 to TRBJ1-6, with D hard to call. Trimming pared 0 bases from V and 10 bases from J, leaving 10 bases between. Germline assignment: CDR1 LGHNA and CDR2 YNFKEQ. The CDR3 has 14 residues. CDR3 in amino acids: CASSQDPTGSPLHF. In DNA form, the CDR3 reads TGTGCCAGCAGCCAAGACCCGACGGGATCACCCCTCCACTTT.

This clone appeared once. V is TRBV19 and J is TRBJ2-2; D is unresolved. CDR1 and CDR2 from the germline V gene are LNHDA and SQIVND (reference sequence). V was trimmed by 9 bases and J by 2 bases, leaving 13 bases between them. This CDR3 spans 14 amino acids. CDR3 residues: CARPLAVNTGELFF. For the CDR3, the DNA is TGTGCCAGGCCATTAGCCGTCAACACCGGGGAGCTGTTTTTT. Combining the CDR3 with reference TRBV19 and TRBJ2-2 gives the whole variable domain DGGITQSPKYLFRKEGQNVTLSCEQNLNHDAMYWYRQDPGQGLRLIYYSQIVNDFQKGDIAEGYSVSREKKESFPLTVTSAQKNPTAFYLCARPLAVNTGELFFGEGSRLTVL.

The V gene is TRBV5-1, the J gene TRBJ2-1; 14 bases agree with TRBD2. This CDR3 is 15 amino acids long. The germline CDR1 and CDR2 sequences are SGHRS and YFSETQ. V was clipped by 4 bases and J by 9 bases; unmatched bases: 6. The CDR3: CASSQGLAGEGEQFF. CDR3 nucleotides: TGCGCCAGCAGCCAGGGACTAGCGGGAGAGGGTGAGCAGTTCTTC.

The chain combines TRBV30 with TRBJ2-5; 13 bases map to TRBD2. Germline CDR1 reads GTSNPN; CDR2 reads SVGIG (reference sequence). Trimming cost V 3 bases and J 4 bases; bases outside gene matches: 5. The length of the CDR3 is 15 residues. The CDR3 DNA sequence: TGTGCCTGGAGACTAGCGGGAGGGGGGAGAGAGACCCAGTACTTC. Residues: CAWRLAGGGRETQYF.

The chain employs TRBV6-5 and TRBJ2-2; no firm D call. V lost 6 bases and J 3 bases, leaving 14 bases between the germline ends. CDR3 length: 15 amino acids. CDR1 and CDR2 from the germline V gene are MNHEY and SVGAGI. Here the CDR3 reads CASRIGSKYTGELFF. The CDR3 region has the DNA TGTGCCAGCAGGATCGGTTCCAAATACACCGGGGAGCTGTTTTTT.

The rearrangement uses TRBV6-5 and TRBJ2-3; the match to TRBD2 covers 7 bases. The length of the CDR3 is 14 residues. Germline CDR1 MNHEY, CDR2 SVGAGI. V shed 7 bases and J 4 bases; nucleotides not matched to a gene: 8. CDR3 in amino acids: CASKRLAFADTQYF. The CDR3 nucleotides read TGTGCCAGCAAGAGACTAGCTTTCGCAGATACGCAGTATTTT.

V gene TRBV29-1 combines with J gene TRBJ1-1, with D perhaps matching TRBD1 (5 bases). The V and J ends lost 7 bases and 1 base respectively, with 13 bases between them. The CDR3 is 13 residues long. Germline lookup yields CDR1 SQVTM and CDR2 ANQGSEA. The CDR3 DNA follows: TGCAGCGGGCACGCGGGGGGGAACACTGAAGCTTTCTTT. Its translation is CSGHAGGNTEAFF.

CDR3 loop: CASSHRQGIHNEQFF. CDR3 sequence (DNA): TGTGCCAGCAGTCACCGACAGGGGATCCACAATGAGCAGTTCTTC. J is TRBJ2-1 and V is TRBV6-6; 8 bases map to TRBD1. Per the germline V gene, CDR1 is MNHNY and CDR2 is SVGAGI (reference sequence). Germline trimming cut 5 bases from V and 5 bases from J; bases unmatched to any gene: 8. There are 15 residues in the CDR3.